The 14 T cell receptor beta chains in this list originate from one sample, sequenced in a study of T cell clonality in common variable immunodeficiency. Only in-frame clones appear in the TCRdb table, and some are missing; sequencing was by immunoSEQ multiplex PCR. The sample contains about 52,000 clones, none of them singletons. Sample: peripheral blood mononuclear cells. Every receptor here comes from a person aged 18 to 75 in good health.

In its sample, this clone was seen many times. Read data end 3 residues before the CDR3 end; the end is taken from the germline J gene. The rearrangement joins TRBV18 to TRBJ2-1; no reliable D call. The CDR3 spans 13 residues. V lost 2 bases and J lost 8, with 10 bases in between. CDR1 KGHSH and CDR2 LQKENI come from the germline V gene. The CDR3 protein is CASSPRLPYEQFF. The sequenced part of the CDR3 DNA is TGTGCCAGCTCACCAAGACTCCCATATGAG.

The chain's CDR3 is CASTSGLASYEQYF. The sequenced part of the CDR3 DNA is TGCGCCAGCACCTCCGGTCTAGCGAGTTACGAG. The chain is built from TRBV5-1 and TRBJ2-7, with D possibly being TRBD2 (6 bases). The CDR3 extends 3 residues past the end of the read, so its final part is completed from the germline J gene. Looked up from germline, CDR1 is SGHRS and CDR2 is YFSETQ. V shed 6 bases and J shed 4 bases, with 17 bases lying between them. The CDR3 has 14 residues.

In regard to this clone: The read comes to an end 3 residues before the CDR3 does, leaving the germline J gene to fill in the end. V is TRBV7-6 and J is TRBJ2-1, with D tentatively TRBD2 (6 bases). The V end lost 5 bases, the J end lost 4 bases, and 15 bases lay between the germline ends. The V gene's germline CDR1 is SGHVS and CDR2 FNYEAQ. The CDR3 is 15 amino acids. The CDR3 DNA, read in part, is TGTGCCAGCAGCGGTCTAGCGAGAGCGTACAATGAG. Translated: CASSGLARAYNE. In full, the CDR3 reads CASSGLARAYNEQFF.

There are many counts of this clone. The read falls 3 residues short of the CDR3 end, and the missing part is taken from the germline J gene. The rearrangement joins TRBV30 to TRBJ2-3, with TRBD2 matching 11 bases. Per germline, CDR1 GTSNPN and CDR2 SVGIG (reference sequence). This CDR3 has 15 amino acids. With 4 bases clipped from V and 1 base from J, the junction kept 4 bases outside the gene matches. This CDR3 is CAWTLAGGRTDTQYF. The CDR3 bases that were read are TGTGCCTGGACCCTAGCGGGAGGTCGCACAGATACG. Full variable domain (rest looked up from reference TRBV30 and TRBJ2-3): SQTIHQWPATLVQPVGSPLSLECTVEGTSNPNLYWYRQAAGRGLQLLFYSVGIGQISSEVPQNLSASRPQDRQFILSSKKLLLSDSGFYLCAWTLAGGRTDTQYFGPGTRLTVL.

This clone was seen a handful of times. The read ends 3 residues shy of where the CDR3 ends; the end is completed using the germline J gene. The chain combines TRBV6-2 or TRBV6-3 with TRBJ2-7; D might be TRBD1 (8 bases). Germline values: CDR1 MNHEY, CDR2 SVGEGT. This CDR3 contains 15 residues. V lost 2 bases, J lost 4 bases, and 15 bases lay in between. The CDR3 spells CASSYADRGGYEQYF. The part of the CDR3 DNA that was read is TGTGCCAGCAGTTACGCCGACAGGGGAGGGTACGAG.

This clone appeared many times. The CDR3 end lies 3 residues beyond the end of the read and is filled in from the germline J gene. The gene calls are TRBV7-9 and TRBJ1-1, with 7 bases fitting TRBD1. With 5 bases clipped from V and 0 bases from J, the junction kept 6 bases outside the gene matches. The CDR3 is 15 residues long. The germline CDR1 and CDR2 sequences are SEHNR and FQNEAQ (reference sequence). This CDR3 is CASSKRDSVNTEAFF. CDR3 DNA (partial): TGTGCCAGCAGCAAACGGGACAGTGTGAACACTGAA.

This clone was found many times. The DNA ends 3 residues before the CDR3 does, and the rest of the CDR3 is filled in from the germline J gene. This chain joins TRBV19 and TRBJ1-1; 7 bases are shared with TRBD1. V dropped 6 bases and J dropped 0; count of bases not matched to a gene: 4. The CDR3 loop spans 14 amino acids. CDR1 is LNHDA, CDR2 SQIVND, per germline (reference sequence). The CDR3 here is CASRHRGVNTEAFF. The part of the CDR3 DNA that was read is TGTGCCAGTAGGCACAGGGGAGTGAACACTGAA.

This clone came up many times. The CDR3 is cut off 3 residues early in the read; its end comes from the germline J gene. The chain is built from TRBV2 and TRBJ1-6; 7 bases line up with TRBD1. This CDR3 is built from 15 residues. Germline lookup yields CDR1 SNHLY and CDR2 FYNNEI. The V gene end was trimmed by 6 bases and the J gene end by 7 bases; junction bases not matched to a gene: 9. The CDR3: CASRTRGGGNSPLHF. The DNA read from the CDR3 is TGTGCCAGCAGGACTAGAGGGGGCGGGAATTCACCC.

This clone was observed a handful of times. The CDR3 is cut off 3 residues early in the read; its end comes from the germline J gene. J is TRBJ2-3 and V is TRBV6-4, with 9 nucleotides matching TRBD2. The CDR3 has 16 amino acids. V lost 0 bases to trimming and J lost 0 bases; unmatched junction nucleotides: 1. Per the germline V gene, CDR1 is MRHNA and CDR2 is SNTAGT. CDR3 DNA (partial): TGTGCCAGCAGTGACTCTAGCGGGAGTAGCACAGATACG. Its protein product is CASSDSSGSSTDT. The entire CDR3 protein is CASSDSSGSSTDTQYF.

Details on this clone: The read terminates 3 residues before the CDR3 end, so the remaining end is supplied by the germline J gene. This rearrangement joins TRBV2 to TRBJ2-1; 7 nucleotides align to TRBD2. CDR3 length: 14 amino acids. V lost 7 bases, J lost 0 bases, and 3 bases stayed unmatched. Germline V lookup: CDR1 SNHLY, CDR2 FYNNEI. Partial CDR3 DNA: TGTGCCAGCACGGCGGGAGACTCCTACAATGAG. Protein product: CASTAGDSYNE. The complete CDR3 protein is CASTAGDSYNEQFF.

At least ten counts were recorded for this clone. With the read ending 3 residues before the CDR3 end, the germline J gene is used to fill in that end. V gene TRBV20-1 combines with J gene TRBJ1-6; 8 bases are shared with TRBD1. The germline V gene has CDR1 DFQATT and CDR2 SNEGSKA (reference sequence). V lost 3 bases and J lost 8; bases outside the gene matches: 9. The CDR3 consists of 15 residues. The CDR3 spells CSASTRQGMDSPLHF. Partial CDR3 DNA: TGCAGTGCTAGTACCAGACAGGGGATGGATTCACCC.

In this sample, this clone turned up many times. The CDR3 end is not reached by the read, which stops 3 residues before it; the germline J gene fills it in. The chain joins TRBV7-9 to TRBJ2-7; possible D gene TRBD1, 9 bases. Per the germline V gene, CDR1 is SEHNR and CDR2 is FQNEAQ (reference sequence). This CDR3 comprises 15 residues. V was clipped by 5 bases and J by 5 bases, with 19 bases between them. Here the CDR3 reads CASSHGGDRDHEQYF. The covered CDR3 bases are TGTGCCAGCAGCCACGGGGGGGACAGGGACCACGAG.

About this clone itself: The DNA ends 3 residues before the CDR3 does, and the rest of the CDR3 is filled in from the germline J gene. This chain connects TRBV7-6 to TRBJ2-3, with TRBD2 as a possible D gene (6 bases). The CDR3 extends over 14 amino acids. Germline loops: CDR1 SGHVS, CDR2 FNYEAQ. The sequenced part of the CDR3 DNA is TGTGCCAGCAGCTCTGCCGGGACTGGAGAGACG. Its translation: CASSSAGTGET. The entire CDR3 reads CASSSAGTGETQYF. Complete variable domain (other parts from reference TRBV7-6 and TRBJ2-3): GAGVSQSPRYKVTKRGQDVALRCDPISGHVSLYWYRQALGQGPEFLTYFNYEAQQDKSGLPNDRFSAERPEGSISTLTIQRTEQRDSAMYRCASSSAGTGETQYFGPGTRLTVL.

This clone was recorded many times. From the germline J gene comes the end of the CDR3, since the read stops 3 residues before it. The chain uses TRBV7-2 and TRBJ1-2; possible D gene TRBD1, 5 bases. Germline values: CDR1 SGHTA, CDR2 FQGNSA. The CDR3 spans 13 residues. The sequenced part of the CDR3 DNA is TGTGCCAGCAGCTTAGGGGGCACAGATACC. Protein product: CASSLGGTDT. The CDR3 as a whole reads CASSLGGTDTYTF.